This T cell receptor beta chain was captured by sequencing in a study of response to subunit inactivated influenza vaccine. TCRdb called the RT-PCR reads again in MiXCR, with one record for every CDR3 protein. The sample contains some 600,000 distinct CDR3 sequences, 11% to 15% of which appear only once. The material sequenced was PBMCs from blood, taken 14 days before vaccination. The TCR originated in a man between 45 and 60 years old who received an inactivated influenza vaccine.

CDR3 sequence: CASSPVGGRRNEQFF. The DNA of the CDR3 is TGTGCCAGCAGCCCGGTTGGAGGGCGACGGAATGAGCAGTTCTTC. This chain connects TRBV9 to TRBJ2-1, with D possibly TRBD2 on 6 matching bases. Germline loops: CDR1 SGDLS, CDR2 YYNGEE. The length of the CDR3 is 15 residues. V lost 4 bases and J lost 7, with 18 bases in between.